Shown below are 32 T cell receptor beta chains from a single sample sequenced in a study of blood T cell repertoires in COVID-19. Generated by immunoSEQ multiplex PCR, the TCRdb table keeps only in-frame clones and is missing some. Of about 300,000 clones detected, around 86% appear once; the ten largest clones hold 2.6%. The sequencing input was PBMCs or T cells enriched from blood (not recorded which). Receptors were obtained from a woman between 18 and 30 years old who had recovered from COVID-19.

This clone was observed a single time. The V and J genes are TRBV5-1 and TRBJ2-2, with 7 bases matching TRBD1. CDR1 and CDR2 (germline): SGHRS, YFSETQ. The CDR3 loop spans 16 amino acids. V lost 0 bases to trimming and J lost 4 bases; unmatched junction nucleotides: 6. DNA of the CDR3: TGCGCCAGCAGCTTGGCGACAGGGATGGGCACCGGGGAGCTGTTTTTT. It encodes CASSLATGMGTGELFF.

V is TRBV10-3 and J is TRBJ2-3, with TRBD2 matching 9 bases. The CDR3 is made up of 18 amino acids. Unmatched junction bases numbered 16, after V lost 4 bases and J lost 5 bases. Germline V lookup: CDR1 ENHRY, CDR2 SYGVKD. This chain's CDR3 is CAISVGLAGKSGGDTQYF. Written as DNA, the CDR3 is TGTGCCATCAGTGTGGGGCTAGCGGGGAAATCTGGGGGAGATACGCAGTATTTT.

The chain combines TRBV7-9 with TRBJ2-3; 8 positions match TRBD2. The junction had 8 bases not matched to a gene; V was cut back by 4 bases and J by 8 bases. This CDR3 has 14 residues. Germline V gene sequence: CDR1 SEHNR, CDR2 FQNEAQ (reference sequence). The CDR3 loop is CASSSPGLEVTQYF. The CDR3 coding sequence is TGTGCCAGCAGCTCCCCGGGACTAGAGGTTACGCAGTATTTT.

The chain employs TRBV6-1 and TRBJ2-1, with TRBD2 identical over 7 bases. Germline CDR1 MNHNS, CDR2 SASEGT. The junction had 6 bases not matched to a gene; V was cut back by 7 bases and J by 0 bases. The CDR3 is 15 residues long. The CDR3 is CASIDQRGSYNEQFF. CDR3 nucleotides: TGTGCCAGCATCGACCAGCGGGGCTCCTACAATGAGCAGTTCTTC.

There are a few counts of this clone. The CDR3 is CASSQEIGGGTEAFF. The CDR3 DNA sequence: TGTGCCAGCAGCCAAGAGATTGGGGGAGGTACTGAAGCTTTCTTT. The chain is built from TRBV14 and TRBJ1-1; TRBD1 might be the D (5 bases). The germline V gene encodes CDR1 SGHDN and CDR2 FVKESK. V lost 0 bases and J 5 bases, leaving 13 bases between the germline ends. This CDR3 region has 15 residues.

The chain links TRBV9 to TRBJ2-3; the D gene is possibly TRBD2 (6 bases). Germline CDR1 is SGDLS and CDR2 is YYNGEE. V lost 0 bases and J 5 bases, leaving 7 bases between the germline ends. The CDR3 sequence is 13 residues long. The CDR3 sequence is CASSVAGVDTQYF. The CDR3 DNA reads TGTGCCAGCAGCGTAGCGGGGGTAGATACGCAGTATTTT.

The gene calls are TRBV4-3 and TRBJ2-7; weak D call: TRBD2 (6 bases). The CDR3 consists of 15 residues. CDR1 LGHNA and CDR2 YSLEER come from the germline V gene. The V gene lost 3 bases and the J gene lost 0 bases, with 12 bases spanning the gap. CDR3 protein: CASSQSGSPSYEQYF. For the CDR3, the DNA is TGCGCCAGCAGCCAGAGCGGGTCACCCTCCTACGAGCAGTACTTC.

CDR3 nucleotide sequence: TGTGCCAGCAGCTATGAGTACGAGCAGTACTTC. This sequence encodes CASSYEYEQYF. The chain employs TRBV5-5 and TRBJ2-7; D remains unclear. V lost 3 bases, J lost 4 bases, and 5 bases lay in between. CDR3 length: 11 amino acids. Germline CDR1 reads SGHKS; CDR2 reads YYEKEE (reference sequence).

The chain joins TRBV5-1 to TRBJ1-2; D call uncertain. V lost 4 bases and J lost 11, with 27 bases in between. The CDR3 covers 16 residues. Germline V gene data show CDR1 as SGHRS and CDR2 as YFSETQ. As DNA, the CDR3 is TGCGCCAGCAGCCCGGGGTTGCGGGCAAGGGCCTCTGTGTACACCTTC. It translates to CASSPGLRARASVYTF.

The chain is built from TRBV3-1 (or the pseudogene TRBV3-2) and TRBJ2-7; D is perhaps TRBD1 (5 bases). CDR1 and CDR2 (germline): LGHDT, YNNKEL (reference sequence). This CDR3 has 12 amino acids. The V gene lost 3 bases and the J gene lost 2 bases, with 5 bases spanning the gap. DNA for the CDR3: TGTGCCAGCAGCCAGGGGCCCTACGAGCAGTACTTC. It translates to CASSQGPYEQYF.

The chain carries TRBV30 and TRBJ2-4, with 12 bases fitting TRBD1. The CDR3 is made up of 17 amino acids. The germline gives CDR1 GTSNPN, CDR2 SVGIG (reference sequence). V dropped 2 bases and J dropped 1; count of bases not matched to a gene: 6. The CDR3, as DNA: TGTGCCTGGAGTCAGGGACAGGGGGCGGGGGCCAAAAACATTCAGTACTTC. Its protein product is CAWSQGQGAGAKNIQYF. The variable domain in full, completed from reference TRBV30 and TRBJ2-4, reads SQTIHQWPATLVQPVGSPLSLECTVEGTSNPNLYWYRQAAGRGLQLLFYSVGIGQISSEVPQNLSASRPQDRQFILSSKKLLLSDSGFYLCAWSQGQGAGAKNIQYFGAGTRLSVL.

The chain combines TRBV4-1 with TRBJ1-3; no firm D call. The CDR3 contains 16 residues. Trimming pared 0 bases from V and 2 bases from J, leaving 11 bases between. From germline, CDR1 is MGHRA and CDR2 YSYEKL. As DNA, the CDR3 is TGCGCCAGCAGCCAAGATGACAACGGTCCTGGAAACACCATATATTTT. Amino acid sequence: CASSQDDNGPGNTIYF.

The chain links TRBV28 to TRBJ2-3, with D possibly being TRBD1 (5 bases). The CDR3 length is 14 residues. The V gene's germline CDR1 is MDHEN and CDR2 SYDVKM. Trimming removed 5 bases from V and 4 bases from J, with 13 bases in between. DNA for the CDR3: TGTGCCAGCAGTCAACACAGGTTCCCAGATACGCAGTATTTT. Protein: CASSQHRFPDTQYF.

The chain joins TRBV7-9 to TRBJ2-7; D is perhaps TRBD1 (6 bases). The CDR3 loop spans 13 amino acids. Between the trimmed V and J ends, which lost 8 bases and 6 bases, there was a span of 17 bases. Per the germline V gene, CDR1 is SEHNR and CDR2 is FQNEAQ (reference sequence). The CDR3 nucleotides are TGTGCCAGCGGGGCTAGAATAGGGGGCGAGCAGTACTTC. Its protein is CASGARIGGEQYF.

This rearrangement joins TRBV10-3 to TRBJ2-2; a possible D gene is TRBD1 (6 bases). This CDR3 contains 13 residues. V was cut by 7 bases and J by 7 bases, with 13 bases left in between. CDR1 ENHRY and CDR2 SYGVKD come from the germline V gene. The CDR3 reads CAIKIQGFGELFF. CDR3 coding DNA: TGTGCCATCAAAATACAGGGCTTCGGGGAGCTGTTTTTT.

The chain couples TRBV7-2 to TRBJ2-7; 10 nucleotides align to TRBD2. V was clipped by 5 bases and J by 3 bases; unmatched bases: 13. The V gene's germline CDR1 is SGHTA and CDR2 FQGNSA. This CDR3 spans 17 amino acids. CDR3 sequence (DNA): TGTGCCAGCAGCCCTCAGGGGCTAGCGGGGGCCTTCTACGAGCAGTACTTC. As protein: CASSPQGLAGAFYEQYF.

There are a few counts of this clone. The rearrangement uses TRBV11-2 and TRBJ2-7; a possible D gene is TRBD2 (6 bases). Trimming took 3 bases from V and 0 from J, leaving 9 bases between them. From germline, CDR1 is SGHAT and CDR2 FQNNGV. The CDR3 runs 14 residues. The CDR3 loop is CASSFGRGSYEQYF. The DNA of the CDR3 is TGTGCCAGCAGCTTTGGGCGGGGCTCCTACGAGCAGTACTTC.

CDR3 protein: CASSQNPGQSEPQHF. The DNA for the CDR3 is TGCGCCAGCAGCCAAAATCCAGGCCAAAGTGAGCCCCAGCATTTT. This chain joins TRBV4-1 and TRBJ1-5, with D unresolved. Between the trimmed V and J ends, which lost 2 bases and 8 bases, there was a span of 16 bases. This CDR3 contains 15 residues. Per the germline V gene, CDR1 is MGHRA and CDR2 is YSYEKL.

The CDR3 loop reads CASSQTSGTSYEQYF. CDR3 nucleotides: TGTGCCAGCAGCCAGACTAGCGGAACTTCCTACGAGCAGTACTTC. This rearrangement joins TRBV3-1 (or the pseudogene TRBV3-2) to TRBJ2-7, with 9 bases matching TRBD2. Unmatched junction bases numbered 4, after V lost 3 bases and J lost 1 base. Germline values: CDR1 LGHDT, CDR2 YNNKEL (reference sequence). CDR3 length equals 15 residues.

The J gene is TRBJ2-3, the V gene TRBV11-3; D is unresolved. Germline V CDR1 and CDR2: SGHNT, YENEEA. This CDR3 has 14 residues. V lost 3 bases, J lost 0 bases, and 7 bases lay in between. CDR3 nucleotide sequence: TGTGCCAGCAGCTTGCGGCTTAGCACAGATACGCAGTATTTT. It translates to CASSLRLSTDTQYF.

V is TRBV7-9 and J is TRBJ1-3, with D uncertain. V lost 1 base and J lost 0, with 10 bases in between. CDR1 and CDR2 (germline): SEHNR, FQNEAQ (reference sequence). The CDR3 contains 16 residues. DNA for the CDR3: TGTGCCAGCAGCTTAGGCGGGGTCGGCTCTGGAAACACCATATATTTT. Encoded protein: CASSLGGVGSGNTIYF.

This chain joins TRBV5-8 and TRBJ1-5, with a possible D match to TRBD1 (6 bases). Trimming cost V 0 bases and J 5 bases, with 12 bases left between them. Looked up from germline, CDR1 is SGHTS and CDR2 is YDEGEE. The CDR3 has 15 amino acids. CDR3 coding DNA: TGTGCCAGCAGCTTGGGGACAGTAAATTATCAGCCCCAGCATTTT. It codes for CASSLGTVNYQPQHF.

V and J are TRBV30 and TRBJ1-2; the D is unclear. The germline V gene has CDR1 GTSNPN and CDR2 SVGIG (reference sequence). CDR3 length equals 12 residues. V shed 5 bases and J shed 4 bases, with 11 bases lying between them. In nucleotides, the CDR3 is TGTGCCTGGGTAACGGGTTTCTATGGCTACACCTTC. Translation: CAWVTGFYGYTF. The full variable domain, its missing parts supplied by reference TRBV30 and TRBJ1-2, is SQTIHQWPATLVQPVGSPLSLECTVEGTSNPNLYWYRQAAGRGLQLLFYSVGIGQISSEVPQNLSASRPQDRQFILSSKKLLLSDSGFYLCAWVTGFYGYTFGSGTRLTVV.

This clone has more than one count but fewer than ten. V and J are TRBV10-3 and TRBJ2-7; 8 positions match TRBD1. With 5 bases clipped from V and 5 bases from J, the junction kept 14 bases outside the gene matches. The CDR3 has 16 amino acids. In germline, CDR1 is ENHRY, CDR2 SYGVKD. This CDR3 reads CAISSPLTGVLDEQYF. The CDR3 DNA reads as TGTGCCATCAGTTCACCCTTGACAGGGGTTCTGGACGAGCAGTACTTC.

The gene calls are TRBV12-3 or TRBV12-4 and TRBJ2-5; a possible D gene is TRBD2 (6 bases). Trimming took 0 bases from V and 4 from J, leaving 6 bases between them. The CDR3 length is 13 residues. The CDR3 DNA reads TGTGCCAGCAGTTTAGCGGAGGGAGAGACCCAGTACTTC. Protein product: CASSLAEGETQYF.

In its sample, this clone was seen a few times. The J gene is TRBJ2-7, the V gene TRBV7-8, with 9 bases matching TRBD1. The CDR3 has 16 residues. Germline V gene lookup returns CDR1 SGHVS and CDR2 FQNEAQ. V lost 5 bases and J lost 5; bases outside the gene matches: 13. CDR3 nucleotide sequence: TGTGCCAGCAGCGCCGACAGGGGGATCATACTTGACGAGCAGTACTTC. Protein sequence: CASSADRGIILDEQYF.

This chain joins TRBV7-8 and TRBJ1-6, with D unresolved. V was shortened by 6 bases and J by 7 bases, with 16 bases between the two germline ends. CDR1 SGHVS and CDR2 FQNEAQ come from the germline V gene. This CDR3 comprises 15 residues. CDR3: CASSPDDGVNSPLHF. The CDR3 DNA sequence: TGTGCCAGCAGTCCCGATGACGGGGTGAATTCACCCCTCCACTTT.

This clone was counted only a few times. This rearrangement joins TRBV6-2 or TRBV6-3 to TRBJ2-1; maybe TRBD2 (6 bases). This CDR3 is built from 14 residues. The V end was cut by 2 bases, the J end by 8 bases, with 13 bases between. Per the germline V gene, CDR1 is MNHEY and CDR2 is SVGEGT. CDR3 sequence: CASSYPEGRYEQFF. The CDR3 coding sequence is TGTGCCAGCAGTTACCCCGAAGGGAGGTATGAGCAGTTCTTC.

The chain recombines TRBV5-6 with TRBJ1-2, with 10 bases fitting TRBD1. J lost 3 bases, V lost 2 bases, and 4 bases had no gene match. Germline values: CDR1 SGHDT, CDR2 YYEEEE. The CDR3 contains 15 residues. As DNA, the CDR3 is TGTGCCAGCAGCTTTGGGACAGGGGCACACTATGGCTACACCTTC. This translates into CASSFGTGAHYGYTF.

The rearrangement uses TRBV28 and TRBJ2-7, with D tentatively TRBD2 (5 bases). V was shortened by 4 bases and J by 4 bases, with 14 bases between the two germline ends. The germline V gene has CDR1 MDHEN and CDR2 SYDVKM. CDR3 length: 14 residues. This chain's CDR3 is CASSSPGRGYEQYF. The DNA of the CDR3 is TGTGCCAGCAGTTCGCCGGGGAGAGGGTACGAGCAGTACTTC.

This chain connects TRBV20-1 to TRBJ1-1; D call uncertain. The CDR3 is 10 residues long. Trimming stripped 5 bases from V and 5 bases from J, with 6 bases between. Looked up from germline, CDR1 is DFQATT and CDR2 is SNEGSKA (reference sequence). The CDR3 region has the DNA TGCAGTGCTGGGAGGACTGAAGCTTTCTTT. Amino acid sequence: CSAGRTEAFF.

The chain recombines TRBV20-1 with TRBJ2-3, with D hard to call. Trimming pared 4 bases from V and 6 bases from J, leaving 5 bases between. This CDR3 spans 10 amino acids. Germline-derived CDR1 and CDR2 are DFQATT and SNEGSKA (reference sequence). CDR3 DNA sequence: TGCAGTGCTACGTTGGATACGCAGTATTTT. It specifies CSATLDTQYF.